A single sample is the source of the 6 T cell receptor beta chains below, sequenced in a study of beta chain features in type 1 diabetes listed by TCRdb under 2018. The library came from the immunoSEQ multiplex PCR assay. The entire isolated RNA was reverse transcribed using the High Capacity cDNA Reverse Transcription Kit, and thus expressed TCRB transcripts were sequenced. TCRdb stores this immuneACCESS table with in-frame sequences only. Part of the clones is absent; in the studies checked, under half of the shortfall reflects unresolved V genes, and no reason is known for the rest. The sample table contains about 250,000 clones; only one count was recorded for 13% to 15% of them. The leading ten clones occupy more than 0.02% of the sample. Sequencing was carried out using naive CD4+ T cells from blood. In light of the paper, this sample's cell subset or site label describes: true naive CD4+ T cells. These TCRs come from a woman between 35 and 50 years old in good health.

The rearrangement uses TRBV6-5 and TRBJ1-2; 7 bases line up with TRBD1. Germline V gene sequence: CDR1 MNHEY, CDR2 SVGAGI. Trimming removed 5 bases from V and 2 bases from J; junction bases left unmatched: 5. The CDR3 totals 14 residues. CDR3 DNA: TGTGCCAGCAGTCGTGACAGGGACAACTATGGCTACACCTTC. It encodes CASSRDRDNYGYTF.

The chain is built from TRBV18 and TRBJ1-2; D is undetermined. The V gene lost 1 base and the J gene lost 1 base, with 4 bases spanning the gap. This CDR3 region has 13 residues. Germline values: CDR1 KGHSH, CDR2 LQKENI. In DNA form, the CDR3 reads TGTGCCAGCTCACCACTAGATAACTATGGCTACACCTTC. Translated, it gives CASSPLDNYGYTF. The full variable domain, in which reference TRBV18 and TRBJ1-2 provide the parts outside the CDR3, is NAGVMQNPRHLVRRRGQEARLRCSPMKGHSHVYWYRQLPEEGLKFMVYLQKENIIDESGMPKERFSAEFPKEGPSILRIQQVVRGDSAAYFCASSPLDNYGYTFGSGTRLTVV.

The CDR3 here is CASSALAGATYEQYF. DNA of the CDR3: TGTGCCAGCAGTGCTTTAGCGGGGGCCACCTACGAGCAGTACTTC. The chain couples TRBV9 to TRBJ2-7; 9 bases align to TRBD2. J gave up 2 bases and V 5 bases, and 8 bases lay outside the gene matches. Germline lookup yields CDR1 SGDLS and CDR2 YYNGEE. The CDR3 runs to 15 residues.

This clone occurred a few times. The V and J genes are TRBV7-9 and TRBJ2-3, with TRBD2 matching over 13 bases. The CDR3 is made up of 17 amino acids. The trim removed 4 bases at V and 3 bases at J, leaving 7 bases unmatched. The germline V gene encodes CDR1 SEHNR and CDR2 FQNEAQ (reference sequence). CDR3 protein: CASSSPRTSGGTDTQYF. In DNA form, the CDR3 reads TGTGCCAGCAGCTCCCCTCGGACTAGCGGGGGTACAGATACGCAGTATTTT.

V gene TRBV5-4 combines with J gene TRBJ1-4, with a possible D match to TRBD1 (6 bases). CDR1 and CDR2 (germline): SGHNT, YYREEE (reference sequence). This CDR3 spans 13 amino acids. V lost 4 bases and J 7 bases, leaving 11 bases between the germline ends. The CDR3 protein is CASSGRGGEKLFF. The CDR3 DNA sequence: TGTGCCAGCAGCGGCAGGGGCGGTGAAAAACTGTTTTTT.

Only a few counts were recorded for this clone. The J gene is TRBJ2-5, the V gene TRBV11-2; D ambiguous. CDR3 length: 13 amino acids. Trimming removed 3 bases from V and 1 base from J, with 6 bases in between. CDR1 is SGHAT, CDR2 FQNNGV, per germline. CDR3 sequence: CASSFSPQETQYF. The CDR3 bases are TGTGCCAGCAGCTTCAGTCCCCAAGAGACCCAGTACTTC. The full variable domain, in which reference TRBV11-2 and TRBJ2-5 provide the parts outside the CDR3, is EAGVAQSPRYKIIEKRQSVAFWCNPISGHATLYWYQQILGQGPKLLIQFQNNGVVDDSQLPKDRFSAERLKGVDSTLKIQPAKLEDSAVYLCASSFSPQETQYFGPGTRLLVL.